This is a list of T cell receptor beta chains from one sample in a study of CD8+ T cells in alopecia areata. Libraries were prepared by immunoSEQ multiplex PCR; TCRdb keeps only in-frame clonotypes and omits some of them. This repertoire shows roughly 120,000 clones, 35% to 40% found once; its top ten account for 2.5% to 3.5%. The sample taken for sequencing was CD4+ T cells sorted from blood. The receptors originated from a human donor with alopecia areata. The CDR3 runs from the conserved cysteine through the conserved F or W. A D gene is named only where the DNA matches it firmly. A row's size may be missing; if present it is once, few, many or a size class.

clone_size	v_call	d_call	j_call	cdr3_nt	cdr3_aa
few	TRBV29-1	NA	TRBJ2-5	TGCAGCGTTGACGGGGCGGAGGGGGAGACCCAGTACTTC	CSVDGAEGETQYF
few	TRBV29-1	NA	TRBJ2-1	TGCAGCGTTGATGAACCCAGCAAGGACAATGAGCAGTTCTTC	CSVDEPSKDNEQFF
NA	TRBV7-3	NA	TRBJ2-1	TGTGCCAGCAGCTTATCCAGGGAGCAGTTCTTC	CASSLSREQFF
few	TRBV28	NA	TRBJ2-5	TGTGCCACCCAGAGTTCAGGGGCGGTTAGGTCCCAGTACTTC	CATQSSGAVRSQYF
NA	TRBV10-2	NA	TRBJ2-7	TGCGCCAGCAGTCAGGACAGCAACGAGCAGTACTTC	CASSQDSNEQYF
NA	TRBV5-1	TRBD2	TRBJ2-3	TGCGCCAGCCGGACTAGCGCCTTCACAGATACGCAGTATTTT	CASRTSAFTDTQYF
few	TRBV28	NA	TRBJ1-4	TGTGCCAGCAGTTTTCCGCTGAGAGGTGAAAAACTGTTTTTT	CASSFPLRGEKLFF
few	TRBV20-1	NA	TRBJ2-1	TGCAGTGCGGGGGGCTACAATGAGCAGTTCTTC	CSAGGYNEQFF
NA	TRBV29-1	NA	TRBJ2-5	TGCAGCGCCTCGAGGGGGTCAGTCCAAGAGACCCAGTACTTC	CSASRGSVQETQYF
NA	TRBV29-1	NA	TRBJ1-1	TGCAGCGCCCCTCATACCAACGGGGGAGCTTTCTTT	CSAPHTNGGAFF
NA	TRBV28	NA	TRBJ2-3	TGTGCCAGCAGTTTATGGGGCCCGTTTCGGGGCGGAAGCACAGATACGCAGTATTTT	CASSLWGPFRGGSTDTQYF
NA	TRBV29-1	NA	TRBJ1-2	TGCAGCGTCAGCCCCCTTAACTATGGCTACACCTTC	CSVSPLNYGYTF
NA	TRBV27	NA	TRBJ1-2	TGTGCCAGCCGGAGGGAGGGGGCTAACTATGGCTACACCTTC	CASRREGANYGYTF
NA	TRBV29-1	NA	TRBJ1-3	TGCAGCGCTAGCAGGTCATTGGGAGGAAACACCATATATTTT	CSASRSLGGNTIYF
few	TRBV30	NA	TRBJ2-6	TGTGCCTGGATCTCCTTTCCCGGGCCTGGGGCCAACGTCCTGACTTTC	CAWISFPGPGANVLTF
NA	TRBV28	NA	TRBJ2-7	TGTGCCAGCAGTTTATCTCAGGGACGTTACGAGCAGTACTTC	CASSLSQGRYEQYF
NA	TRBV29-1	NA	TRBJ2-5	TGCAGCGTTGCGGTGACTTCCCCAGAGACCCAGTACTTC	CSVAVTSPETQYF
NA	TRBV20-1	TRBD1	TRBJ1-1	TGCAGTGGGGGACAGCTTGAAGCTTTCTTT	CSGGQLEAFF
NA	TRBV4-2	NA	TRBJ1-6	TGTGCCAGCAGCCGGGAGCGGACAGACCACATTCCCCTCCACTTT	CASSRERTDHIPLHF
NA	TRBV5-1	TRBD2	TRBJ2-5	TGCGCCAGCGGGACTAGCGGGGACCAAGGGCCCCAGTACTTC	CASGTSGDQGPQYF
few	TRBV7-2	NA	TRBJ2-2	TGTGCCAGCACGAACTCGCCTGCGCGCACCGGGGAGCTGTTTTTT	CASTNSPARTGELFF
NA	TRBV5-1	TRBD1	TRBJ2-7	TGCGCCAGCAGCCTTATACAGGGGGCGCTGAACGAGCAGTACTTC	CASSLIQGALNEQYF
NA	TRBV30	NA	TRBJ1-5	TGTGCCTGGAGTGTAAGGGCAGGGAGTAGCAATCAGCCCCAGCATTTT	CAWSVRAGSSNQPQHF
few	TRBV19	NA	TRBJ2-5	TGTGCCAGTAGTGTGGGGACCGCTCTAGAGACCCAGTACTTC	CASSVGTALETQYF
NA	TRBV30	NA	TRBJ2-5	TGTGCCCGGGCGGAGCGAGCGTCGGGAGAGACCCAGTACTTC	CARAERASGETQYF
once	TRBV7-2	NA	TRBJ2-5	TGTGCCAGCAGCCCGGGAAGGGGAGGGGGCCGTCTGCAGACCCAGTACTTC	CASSPGRGGGRLQTQYF
NA	TRBV7-2	NA	TRBJ2-1	TGTGCCAGCATCGATTCGACTTCTATCGGAGAGCAGTTCTTC	CASIDSTSIGEQFF
NA	TRBV20-1	NA	TRBJ1-2	TGCAGTACCGGGGATTACGGCTACACCTTC	CSTGDYGYTF
NA	TRBV28	TRBD1	TRBJ1-2	TGTGCCAGCAGTGTAGGGGGCGGCTACACCTTC	CASSVGGGYTF
few	TRBV2	NA	TRBJ2-6	TGTGCCAGCAGTGAGTGGGGACCCCAACCTGGGGCCAACGTCCTGACTTTC	CASSEWGPQPGANVLTF
once	TRBV7-2	TRBD2	TRBJ2-5	TGTGCCAGCAGCCTTACGGGACTAGCGAGAGAGACCCAGTACTTC	CASSLTGLARETQYF
few	TRBV28	TRBD1	TRBJ2-4	TGTGCCAGGACAGGGAGCAACATTCAGTACTTC	CARTGSNIQYF
few	TRBV10-3	NA	TRBJ2-3	TGTGCCATCAGTGGACAGAGCACAGATACGCAGTATTTT	CAISGQSTDTQYF
NA	TRBV29-1	TRBD2	TRBJ2-7	TGCTCAGTGGGGGAGGGGAGGTACGAGCAGTACTTC	CSVGEGRYEQYF
NA	TRBV6-5	NA	TRBJ1-6	TGTGCCACCCGGGAGCCGGGACTAATTAGTTCACCCCTCCACTTT	CATREPGLISSPLHF
few	TRBV14	TRBD1	TRBJ2-1	TGTGCCAGCAGCCCCGGGGACAGGGTCTACAATGAGCAGTTCTTC	CASSPGDRVYNEQFF
NA	TRBV29-1	NA	TRBJ2-7	TGCAGCGTTGCTGGGGACACCTCAGCCTACGAGCAGTACTTC	CSVAGDTSAYEQYF
few	TRBV20-1	NA	TRBJ2-3	TGCAGTCCACCAGAGAGAGATACGCAGTATTTT	CSPPERDTQYF
NA	TRBV7-2	TRBD1	TRBJ1-2	TGTGCCAGCAGCTTAGGACAGGGTCTTGGGGGCTACACCTTC	CASSLGQGLGGYTF
NA	TRBV30	TRBD1	TRBJ2-1	TGTGCCGGTACGAAGGGGGCTTACAATGAGCAGTTCTTC	CAGTKGAYNEQFF
NA	TRBV7-2	TRBD1	TRBJ2-7	TGTGCCAGCAGCTCACAGGGGGCGATAGAGCAGTACTTC	CASSSQGAIEQYF
NA	TRBV30	NA	TRBJ2-3	TGTGCCTGGAGTTCACAGCAGGGAAGCACAGATACGCAGTATTTT	CAWSSQQGSTDTQYF
few	TRBV28	NA	TRBJ2-1	TGTGCCAGCAGTTTATCCGGCTACCGCAATGAGCAGTTCTTC	CASSLSGYRNEQFF
NA	TRBV30	TRBD2	TRBJ2-4	TGTGCCTGGAGTGTACTAGCGGGATCGGGCTTGACCAAAAACATTCAGTACTTC	CAWSVLAGSGLTKNIQYF
NA	TRBV7-2	NA	TRBJ2-7	TGTGCCAGCAGCTCCCTTCGGGGCCACGAGCAGTACTTC	CASSSLRGHEQYF
NA	TRBV4-1	NA	TRBJ2-3	TGCGCCAGCAGCCAAGATCCCCGGGATACGCAGTATTTT	CASSQDPRDTQYF
few	TRBV7-2	NA	TRBJ1-4	TGTGCCAGCAGCTTCGGGAGGGAAAAACTGTTTTTT	CASSFGREKLFF
NA	TRBV7-9	NA	TRBJ2-3	TGTGCCAGCATCCGCGGGGAATACAGTAGCACAGATACGCAGTATTTT	CASIRGEYSSTDTQYF
few	TRBV7-9	NA	TRBJ2-3	TGTGCCAGCAGCTCGACTTACACAGATACGCAGTATTTT	CASSSTYTDTQYF
NA	TRBV30	NA	TRBJ2-2	TGTGCCTGGAGTAGGGAGGAAACCGGGGAGCTGTTTTTT	CAWSREETGELFF
once	TRBV5-1	NA	TRBJ2-7	TGCGCCAGCAGCTTGGTGCCGGGAGCAACCTACGAGCAGTACTTC	CASSLVPGATYEQYF
NA	TRBV29-1	TRBD1	TRBJ2-2	TGCAGCGTTGCGGACAGGGTGGACACCGGGGAGCTGTTTTTT	CSVADRVDTGELFF
few	TRBV28	NA	TRBJ1-1	TGTGCCAGCAGCACTCGATGGGACGAGGGCACTGAAGCTTTCTTT	CASSTRWDEGTEAFF
NA	TRBV7-8	NA	TRBJ2-5	TGTGCCAGCAGCTTAGGGCCTGGGACCCAGTACTTC	CASSLGPGTQYF
NA	TRBV5-5	NA	TRBJ2-4	TGTGCCAGCAGAATCTTCGGGGAAGACATTCAGTACTTC	CASRIFGEDIQYF
NA	TRBV28	NA	TRBJ2-6	TGTGCCAGCAGTCCCCCCCAGGGGGGCTCTGGGGCCAACGTCCTGACTTTC	CASSPPQGGSGANVLTF